This T cell receptor (beta chain) comes out of a study of T cells in women clearing cervical HPV infection. TCRdb keeps only in-frame clones here, not all; method: immunoSEQ multiplex PCR. This sample contains 20,000 to 25,000 clones. As regards this clone: Antigen: not known. The read ends 3 residues before the CDR3 terminus; that terminus is restored from the germline J gene.

V was shortened by 0 bases and J by 6 bases, with 6 bases between the two germline ends. This CDR3 contains 13 residues. Germline V gene lookup returns CDR1 SGHTA and CDR2 FQGNSA. Study results and caveats: It is unknown whether associations predate infection; no effector/memory or HPV-specific sorting.

Sequenced: blood buffy coat. This rearrangement joins TRBV7-2 to TRBJ1-5; D gene unclear. This receptor was identified in a woman between 18 and 70 years old with a cervical HPV16 infection that either progressed to CIN3+ or cleared (not recorded which). CDR3 protein: CASSLAGSQPQHF. The part of the CDR3 DNA that was read is TGTGCCAGCAGCTTAGCAGGGTCTCAGCCC.